A selection of T cell receptor beta chains follows, all from one sample in a study of neoadjuvant anti-PD-1 for oral cavity cancer. Sequencing used immunoSEQ multiplex PCR; TCRdb keeps in-frame clones, though not all of them. The repertoire has around 17,000 clones, 60% to 70% of them found once; the top ten carry about 2.4%. This material consisted of PBMCs, taken before nivolumab (anti-PD-1) treatment. The receptors were sampled from a person aged 40 to 85 with oral cavity squamous cell carcinoma. CDR3s include the opening cysteine and the closing phenylalanine or tryptophan. D genes are given only for firm matches. Size values are once, few and many counts, or a class for expanded clones, and some rows have none.

cdr3_aa cdr3_nt cdr3_length d_call clone_size j_call v_call
CASSYGDTEAFF TGTGCCAGCAGTTACGGGGACACTGAAGCTTTCTTT 12 NA NA TRBJ1-1 TRBV6-6
CASSPRRGRGITDTQYF TGTGCCAGCAGCCCGAGACGGGGGAGAGGGATCACAGATACGCAGTATTTT 17 NA NA TRBJ2-3 TRBV9
CASSRTGPMNTEAFF TGTGCCAGCAGCCGGACAGGCCCTATGAACACTGAAGCTTTCTTT 15 TRBD1 NA TRBJ1-1 TRBV27
CASSTSGSSYNEQFF TGCGCCAGCAGCACTAGCGGGAGTTCCTACAATGAGCAGTTCTTC 15 TRBD2 NA TRBJ2-1 TRBV5-1
CASSGGKVGETQYF TGTGCCAGCAGCGGGGGCAAGGTCGGCGAGACCCAGTACTTC 14 NA NA TRBJ2-5 TRBV9
CAWSDTPTGAGGAQYF TGTGCCTGGAGTGACACCCCGACAGGGGCGGGTGGGGCCCAGTACTTC 16 TRBD1 NA TRBJ2-5 TRBV30
CASSSDRDRGPRGAFF TGTGCCAGCAGCTCCGACCGGGACAGGGGGCCCCGGGGAGCTTTCTTT 16 TRBD1 NA TRBJ1-1 TRBV11-2
CASSESNTIYF TGCGCCAGCAGTGAGTCAAACACCATATATTTT 11 NA once TRBJ1-3 TRBV10-2
CASSLPSSYNEQFF TGTGCCAGCAGTTTACCCAGTAGCTACAATGAGCAGTTCTTC 14 NA NA TRBJ2-1 TRBV28
CASSLVGGSYNEQFF TGTGCCAGCAGCTTAGTCGGGGGCTCCTACAATGAGCAGTTCTTC 15 NA NA TRBJ2-1 TRBV7-9
CASSHIRAGVMYEQYF TGTGCCAGCAGTCATATAAGAGCGGGAGTGATGTACGAGCAGTACTTC 16 TRBD2 NA TRBJ2-7 TRBV14
CASSLGARVDEKLFF TGTGCCAGCAGCTTGGGGGCTCGGGTAGATGAAAAACTGTTTTTT 15 NA NA TRBJ1-4 TRBV5-6
CASTFTRGETQYF TGTGCCAGCACTTTCACCAGGGGGGAGACCCAGTACTTC 13 TRBD1 few TRBJ2-5 TRBV6-1
CASSERPRGEQYF TGTGCCAGCAGTGAAAGGCCCCGGGGGGAGCAGTACTTC 13 NA NA TRBJ2-7 TRBV2
CASRPGLAGTYEQYF TGCGCCAGCAGGCCCGGGCTAGCGGGAACCTACGAGCAGTACTTC 15 TRBD2 NA TRBJ2-7 TRBV10-1
CASSPGTLAEADTQYF TGTGCCAGCAGCCCCGGTACACTAGCGGAAGCAGATACGCAGTATTTT 16 TRBD2 NA TRBJ2-3 TRBV4-2
CASTPGWGQTEAFF TGTGCCAGCACACCCGGCTGGGGTCAAACTGAAGCTTTCTTT 14 NA NA TRBJ1-1 TRBV9
CASSSLAGAAGEQYF TGTGCCAGCAGCTCCTTAGCGGGAGCTGCGGGAGAGCAGTACTTC 15 TRBD2 NA TRBJ2-7 TRBV7-8
CASTPTSGNVGELFF TGCGCCAGCACCCCGACTAGCGGGAATGTCGGGGAGCTGTTTTTT 15 TRBD2 NA TRBJ2-2 TRBV5-1
CASSAPRTGLVDEQFF TGTGCCAGCAGCGCGCCCCGGACAGGGCTAGTAGATGAGCAGTTCTTC 16 TRBD1 NA TRBJ2-1 TRBV5-6